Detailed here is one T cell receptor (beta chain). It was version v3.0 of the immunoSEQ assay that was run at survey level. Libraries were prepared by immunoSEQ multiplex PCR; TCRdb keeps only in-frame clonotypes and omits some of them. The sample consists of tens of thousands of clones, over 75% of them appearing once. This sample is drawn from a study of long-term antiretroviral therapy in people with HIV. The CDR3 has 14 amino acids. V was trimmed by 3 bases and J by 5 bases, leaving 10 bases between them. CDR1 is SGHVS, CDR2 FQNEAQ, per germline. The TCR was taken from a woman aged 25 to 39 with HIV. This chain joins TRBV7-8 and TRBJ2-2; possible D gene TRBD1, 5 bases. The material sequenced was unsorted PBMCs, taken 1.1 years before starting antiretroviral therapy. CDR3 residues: CASSLGQQTGELFF. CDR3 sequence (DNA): TGTGCCAGCAGCTTGGGGCAGCAAACCGGGGAGCTGTTTTTT.